These T cell receptor beta chains were read from a single sample in a study of T-cell reconstitution after alpha-beta-depleted transplantation in children. Each CDR3 protein gets one entry after TCRdb re-called the PCR reads with MiXCR. Altogether 200,000 to 250,000 distinct CDR3 sequences are present, 11% being singletons, with the ten largest covering about 28%. The sequencing here drew on PBMCs, taken before TCRalphabeta/CD19-depleted stem cell transplant. The receptors were gathered from a child under three years old with acute myeloid leukemia, due to receive a stem cell transplant. The CDR3 runs from the conserved cysteine through the conserved F or W. A D gene is named only where the DNA matches it firmly. Clone size is stated in some rows and not others, as once, few, many or a class when expanded.

d_call,clone_size,j_call,v_call,cdr3_aa
TRBD1,many,TRBJ2-3,TRBV3-1,CATTGTGGPDTQYF
TRBD1,.,TRBJ2-7,TRBV3-1,CASTQEVPGGWGYEQYF
.,many,TRBJ2-5,TRBV11-2,CASSLGGRGARETQYF
.,many,TRBJ2-1,TRBV20-1,CSAREGRYNEQFF
.,many,TRBJ1-1,TRBV10-3,CAIREGTEAFF
.,many,TRBJ2-3,TRBV12-3/TRBV12-4,CASSLRGGLTDTQYF
.,many,TRBJ1-1,TRBV29-1,CSVSFTENTEAFF
TRBD2,many,TRBJ2-7,TRBV10-3,CAISDPDLAGESYEQYF
TRBD1,many,TRBJ2-7,TRBV20-1,CSARTYRDRDHEQYF
.,many,TRBJ1-1,TRBV29-1,CSVGRVMNTEAFF
.,many,TRBJ2-7,TRBV12-3/TRBV12-4,CASSLGAVLYEQYF
.,many,TRBJ2-7,TRBV20-1,CSARDPGGTYEQYF
TRBD2,many,TRBJ2-3,TRBV20-1,CSAPERTSGSLVYF
.,many,TRBJ2-7,TRBV29-1,CPGQGVYEQYF
.,.,TRBJ2-1,TRBV5-1,CASSRDGINEQFF
TRBD1,many,TRBJ2-3,TRBV7-8,CASSLRVYRGRGTDTQYF
.,many,TRBJ1-5,TRBV19,CASSRQGPNQPQHF
.,many,TRBJ2-1,TRBV10-3,CAISESIMSTRTYNEQFF
.,many,TRBJ2-7,TRBV6-4,CASSDSPTGKYGYEQYF
.,many,TRBJ2-1,TRBV20-1,CSARGGGPNNEQFF
TRBD2,many,TRBJ2-7,TRBV28,CASSLRLAGGDEQYF
.,many,TRBJ1-2,TRBV29-1,CSVENRDERGYTF
.,many,TRBJ1-4,TRBV24-1,CATPTPGRVAEKLFF
TRBD2,.,TRBJ2-1,TRBV20-1,CSARVAGGLGVVGEQFF
TRBD2,many,TRBJ2-5,TRBV5-4,CASSPGGRAGETQYF
.,many,TRBJ1-5,TRBV19,CASSLQSGQPQHF
TRBD2,.,TRBJ2-1,TRBV24-1,CATSSGSRNEQFF
.,many,TRBJ1-1,TRBV29-1,CSVGSIPVTEAFF
TRBD2,many,TRBJ2-1,TRBV4-2,CASSLRSGGLAGYNEQFF
.,many,TRBJ1-5,TRBV6-5,CASSYSGTANQPQHF
TRBD1,.,TRBJ2-1,TRBV9,CASSDRGSYNEQFF
TRBD2,few,TRBJ2-1,TRBV7-9,CASSSYSGGADEQFF
.,many,TRBJ2-1,TRBV12-3/TRBV12-4,CASTPGMQDNEQFF
.,.,TRBJ2-5,TRBV7-2,CASSQNTPGMETQYF
TRBD1,many,TRBJ1-1,TRBV29-1,CSVKRTGLLEAFF
TRBD1,many,TRBJ2-5,TRBV12-5,CASGSGQGELKTQYF
.,.,TRBJ1-1,TRBV29-1,CSVATRWGEAFF
.,many,TRBJ2-1,TRBV20-1,CSARARRGIPTYNEQFF
.,many,TRBJ1-1,TRBV5-1,CASSLGAENTEAFF
.,many,TRBJ1-2,TRBV7-8,CASSIQASGYTF
TRBD2,many,TRBJ2-7,TRBV20-1,CSARDFRFTSAYEQYF
.,many,TRBJ2-2,TRBV6-5,CASSYTRTETSTGELFF
.,many,TRBJ1-2,TRBV6-1,CASSTTGKSNYGYTF
TRBD1,many,TRBJ2-7,TRBV6-5,CASSLTGSEQYF
TRBD1,few,TRBJ1-1,TRBV2,CASRHSGGTEAFF
.,many,TRBJ2-5,TRBV6-2/TRBV6-3,CASSYPGQQETQYF